Listed below are T cell receptor beta chains from one sample, sequenced in a study of Tregs in tolerant kidney transplant recipients. Libraries were prepared by immunoSEQ multiplex PCR; TCRdb keeps only in-frame clonotypes and omits some of them. The table shows about 59,000 clones, with around 83% occurring only once. Sequenced material: CD4+ T cells from blood. Receptors originate from a human donor in good health. Each CDR3 is given with its conserved first and last residue. Clone size appears in some rows only: once, few, many, or a class for an expanded clone.

abundance	v_gene	CDR3aa
NA	TRBV30	CAWSRGDYEQYF
NA	TRBV4-3	CASSQDGNPGNTIYF
NA	TRBV5-1	CASSVFTSGATYNEQFF
NA	TRBV6-5	CASSYEGGARVYGYTF
NA	TRBV7-8	CASSLALGEGRYNSPLHF
NA	TRBV7-2	CASSKRPRGADYNEQFF
NA	TRBV7-3	CASSLGPLAGYNEQFF
NA	TRBV2	CAGQGAMNTEAFF
NA	TRBV6-5	CASSLGRTYNSPLHF
NA	TRBV7-9	CASSLRATTRGEQFF
NA	TRBV11-3	CASSPGTSRGNEQFF
NA	TRBV6-5	CASSAIQGSTEAFF
NA	TRBV7-2	CASSFQGAGNQPQHF
few	TRBV27	CASSFSRQSLNSPLHF
NA	TRBV30	CAWSAGLGAYEQYF
NA	TRBV19	CASSIDRTGGADTQYF
NA	TRBV28	CASSVRSSGRSEQYF
NA	TRBV5-1	CASSLLLAGDRGQFF
NA	TRBV4-1	CASTLTLLDEQFF
NA	TRBV4-1	CASSQVGGRNRDTQYF
NA	TRBV9	CASSVANRAGELFF
NA	TRBV5-1	CASSLRPLTEQYF
NA	TRBV9	CASSVVASGGVDTQYF
NA	TRBV6-5	CASRVQGQGISGYTF
NA	TRBV5-1	CASSGTSGSSLGETQYF
NA	TRBV6-1	CASSDRRGGRVGNTEAFF
NA	TRBV5-4	CASSFVGRAHEQYF
NA	TRBV5-5	CASSSGPRATTGELFF
NA	TRBV4-1	CASSQEGTKYQPQHF
NA	TRBV7-2	CASSFRGTGELFF
NA	TRBV6-5	CASSPRGASGQPQHF
NA	TRBV14	CASSLDSLLEQYF
NA	TRBV7-2	CASTVGGLNTDTQYF
NA	TRBV9	CASSARRNTGELFF
once	TRBV5-1	CASSLAAGQRYEQYF
NA	TRBV7-2	CASSRTSYEQYF
NA	TRBV29-1	CSVQAGAQDQPQHF
NA	TRBV7-7	CASSKDRDNEQFF
NA	TRBV11-2	CASSSTGSSGNTIYF
few	TRBV2	CAVSGGTWSGYTF
NA	TRBV19	CASSIRGAGGPNEQFF